This record concerns one TCR beta chain sequence. Its specificity is unknown. The data were obtained in a study of T cell repertoires in cytomegalovirus infection. Across the study: Carrying CMV and the relevant HLA type showed in public TCR beta signatures.

Broader study findings: CMV-specific TCR beta clonotypes restricted by HLA-C were the ones dominating the ex vivo response.

Using its own MiXCR run on the reads, TCRdb lists one record per CDR3 protein. The sample lists roughly 230,000 distinct CDR3 sequences; around 15% were seen once. Sequencing was done on a sample of CD8+ T cells from PBMCs. This receptor was obtained from a human donor in good health (CMV status not recorded). Some clones in this sample may be carry-over from other donors' samples.

CDR3 sequence (DNA): TGCGCCAGCAGCCACGGGTTGAACACTGAAGCTTTCTTT. Translation: CASSHGLNTEAFF. The chain recombines TRBV4-1 with TRBJ1-1, with D uncertain. There are 13 residues in the CDR3. Between the trimmed V and J ends, which lost 3 bases and 0 bases, there was a span of 5 bases. CDR1 is MGHRA, CDR2 YSYEKL, per germline.